This TCR beta chain was profiled in a study of T-cell reconstitution after alpha-beta-depleted transplantation in children. With V trimmed by 7 bases and J by 7 bases, 11 bases remained unmatched. Germline loops: CDR1 MGHDK, CDR2 SYGVNS. This CDR3 comprises 14 residues. There are many counts of this clonotype. The authors prepared the TCRbeta library with unique molecular identifiers. MiXCR, applied by TCRdb to the PCR reads, yields one record per CDR3 protein. The data hold around 100,000 distinct CDR3 sequences, with about 5.6% observed a single time. V is TRBV25-1 and J is TRBJ1-1, with 8 bases that match TRBD1. The source material was PBMCs, mostly from graft donor cells, sampled 60 days after TCRalphabeta/CD19-depleted stem cell transplant. The receptor was isolated from a female patient aged 2-9 years who had a stem cell transplant for Fanconi anemia, so the T cells may come from the graft donor. CDR3 sequence (DNA): TGTGCCAGCATGGTACAGGGGGGTTTCGGTGAAGCTTTCTTT. Its translation is CASMVQGGFGEAFF.